This TCR beta chain derives from a study of technical replicates of blood from a handful of donors. This clone was observed a few times. The CDR3 spans 15 residues. The V gene end was trimmed by 2 bases and the J gene end by 4 bases; junction bases not matched to a gene: 5. The germline CDR1 and CDR2 sequences are LGHNA and YNFKEQ. Produced via immunoSEQ multiplex PCR; TCRdb's table is partial and in-frame only. The table has about 57,000 clones, around nine tenths seen once; the top ten hold roughly 5%. The V gene is TRBV4-2, the J gene TRBJ2-3; TRBD2 matches 8 bases. The sequencing sample was made of PBMCs. This TCR was sampled from a human donor in good health. Some clones in this sample may be carry-over from other donors' samples. Here the CDR3 reads CASSQQSGGADTQYF. The CDR3 DNA follows: TGTGCCAGCAGCCAACAAAGCGGGGGCGCAGATACGCAGTATTTT.